The 15 T cell receptor beta chains reported below all come from one sample, sequenced in a study of blood T cells in healthy people across ages. PCR was performed a second time for roughly 7 to 12 cycles using a sample-barcoded 5' primer and a J-beta primer mix. TCRdb reanalysed the 5' RACE reads using MiXCR and keeps one entry per CDR3 protein. The table lists more than 1.4 million distinct CDR3 sequences, 42% of them singletons. Sample: blood. The receptors originated from a woman younger than 35 in good health.

In DNA form, the CDR3 reads TGTGCCAGCAGAGTAGGGGCGGGGGGCTCCTACAATGAGCAGTTCTTC. Translating gives CASRVGAGGSYNEQFF. This chain links TRBV7-2 with TRBJ2-1; 8 positions match TRBD2. The V and J ends lost 6 bases and 0 bases, in that order; junction bases with no gene match: 7. Per germline, CDR1 SGHTA and CDR2 FQGNSA. This CDR3 is built from 16 residues.

This clonotype was observed a few times. The junction differs from germline at one of its ends, possibly a read error. The J gene is TRBJ1-5, the V gene TRBV13; D remains ambiguous. CDR3 length equals 13 residues. In germline, CDR1 is PRHDT, CDR2 FYEKMQ (reference sequence). CDR3 in amino acids: CASSVGLEQPQHF. The CDR3 nucleotides read TGTGCCAGCAGCGTAGGCTTGGAGCAGCCCCAGCATTTT.

This clonotype occurred a few times. The chain combines TRBV12-3 or TRBV12-4 with TRBJ2-5; D possibly corresponds to TRBD1 (6 bases). V lost 4 bases to trimming and J lost 11 bases, with 14 bases between them. This CDR3 comprises 12 residues. CDR3 amino acids: CASSSQGNGQYF. DNA for the CDR3: TGTGCCAGCAGTTCACAGGGAAATGGGCAGTACTTC.

The rearrangement uses TRBV6-1 and TRBJ2-1, with D perhaps being TRBD1 or TRBD2 (6 bases each). V shed 5 bases and J shed 7 bases, with 21 bases lying between them. Germline loops: CDR1 MNHNS, CDR2 SASEGT. This CDR3 contains 16 residues. The CDR3 region has the DNA TGTGCCAGCAGTCCCCTGCGAGGGGGGCCTGGGAATGAGCAGTTCTTC. Its protein product is CASSPLRGGPGNEQFF.

This clonotype was detected only a few times. The genes are TRBV2 and TRBJ2-5, with 9 nucleotides matching TRBD2. There are 15 residues in the CDR3. Germline assignment: CDR1 SNHLY and CDR2 FYNNEI. The trim removed 2 bases at V and 5 bases at J, leaving 6 bases unmatched. CDR3 in DNA: TGTGCCAGCAGTGAAATGGGACTAGCCCAGGAGACCCAGTACTTC. Translated: CASSEMGLAQETQYF.

Notes on this clonotype: One junction end does not reproduce the germline sequence, and a read error may be involved. V is TRBV20-1 and J is TRBJ2-1; D not resolved. The CDR3 is 10 residues long. Germline CDR1 and CDR2: DFQATT and SNEGSKA (reference sequence). The CDR3 DNA is TGCAGTGCTAGGCGACAAGAGCGGTTCTTC. It is translated as CSARRQERFF.

The chain carries TRBV6-6 and TRBJ1-6, with TRBD1 matching 9 bases. Germline assignment: CDR1 MNHNY and CDR2 SVGAGI (reference sequence). V lost 5 bases and J lost 1; bases outside the gene matches: 3. The CDR3 extends over 16 amino acids. The chain's CDR3 is CASSPGQGSYNSPLHF. The CDR3 DNA follows: TGTGCCAGCAGTCCGGGACAGGGATCCTATAATTCACCCCTCCACTTT.

The rearrangement links TRBV27 to TRBJ1-1; D unclear. The CDR3 has 13 amino acids. Germline loops: CDR1 MNHEY, CDR2 SMNVEV (reference sequence). V was pared by 7 bases and J by 1 base, with 10 bases between. CDR3 nucleotide sequence: TGTGCCAGCAAGAACATTCAGAACACTGAAGCTTTCTTT. This gives the protein CASKNIQNTEAFF.

This clonotype was counted a few times. The chain uses TRBV4-1 and TRBJ2-7; tentative D call: TRBD1 (5 bases). The CDR3 is 15 amino acids. V gave up 0 bases and J gave up 4 bases, with 13 bases separating them. Germline values: CDR1 MGHRA, CDR2 YSYEKL. DNA of the CDR3: TGCGCCAGCAGCCAAGATAGTTCAGGGTGGTACGAGCAGTACTTC. Translation gives CASSQDSSGWYEQYF.

The chain links TRBV29-1 to TRBJ2-3; 9 nucleotides align to TRBD2. Trimming took 7 bases from V and 2 from J; bases not matched to a gene: 10. The CDR3 length is 15 residues. The V gene's germline CDR1 is SQVTM and CDR2 ANQGSEA. Here the CDR3 reads CSARTSATHTDTQYF. CDR3 DNA: TGCAGCGCCCGGACTAGCGCAACTCACACAGATACGCAGTATTTT.

The chain is built from TRBV6-1 and TRBJ2-1; D perhaps matches TRBD2 (5 bases). The end of the DNA aligns better with TRBJ2-7, so the J call may be wrong. Germline assignment: CDR1 MNHNS and CDR2 SASEGT. The CDR3 has 15 amino acids. The CDR3 loop is CASSVGRAAYNEQYF. CDR3 bases: TGTGCCAGCAGTGTAGGACGAGCGGCTTACAATGAGCAGTACTTC.

This rearrangement joins TRBV7-9 to TRBJ2-7; D might be TRBD1 (5 bases). V was clipped by 1 base and J by 5 bases, with 12 bases between them. The germline V gene has CDR1 SEHNR and CDR2 FQNEAQ (reference sequence). The CDR3 has 14 amino acids. The CDR3 nucleotides read TGTGCCAGCAGCTTAGAGGGGTTTTTCGACGAGCAGTACTTC. Amino acids: CASSLEGFFDEQYF.

This sequence joins TRBV20-1 and TRBJ2-1; 8 nucleotides agree with TRBD2. Germline CDR1 and CDR2: DFQATT and SNEGSKA (reference sequence). With V trimmed by 2 bases and J by 0 bases, 12 bases remained unmatched. The CDR3 has 18 amino acids. The CDR3 is CSARTPGGRISSYNEQFF. The CDR3 DNA sequence: TGCAGTGCTAGAACCCCTGGCGGGAGGATTAGCTCCTACAATGAGCAGTTCTTC.

The chain couples TRBV27 to TRBJ2-5, with D tentatively TRBD1 or TRBD2 (6 bases each). The V and J ends lost 5 bases and 2 bases respectively, with 21 bases between them. In germline, CDR1 is MNHEY, CDR2 SMNVEV (reference sequence). The CDR3 has 17 amino acids. This CDR3 reads CASSPFWSGGRQETQYF. The CDR3 DNA reads TGTGCCAGCAGTCCATTCTGGTCCGGGGGCCGTCAAGAGACCCAGTACTTC.

This chain links TRBV11-2 with TRBJ2-2; 12 bases map to TRBD2. Germline lookup yields CDR1 SGHAT and CDR2 FQNNGV. The CDR3 totals 18 residues. The ends lost 3 bases at V and 7 bases at J; junction bases unmatched: 12. The CDR3 region is CASSLTLLAGGPHGELFF. The DNA for the CDR3 is TGTGCCAGCAGCTTGACCCTCCTAGCGGGGGGGCCCCACGGGGAGCTGTTTTTT.